Listed below are T cell receptor beta chains from one sample, sequenced in a study of cytomegalovirus exposure and HLA in healthy donors. Assay: immunoSEQ multiplex PCR; the TCRdb copy retains only in-frame clones and omits some. The table shows 90,000 to 150,000 clones, with roughly 65% occurring only once. The sequenced sample consisted of PBMCs. Receptors were obtained from a man aged 40-49 years in good health and CMV-seropositive. CDR3s leave out the opening cysteine and the closing phenylalanine or tryptophan.

TRBV6-5 | ASSYSGQSYEQY
TRBV6-5 | ASSYSSQAGTEAF
TRBV9 | ASSVGGLPETQY
TRBV5-1 | ASSTGSMGRNTEAF
TRBV29-1 | SVANNRELTQY
TRBV20-1 | SAGANTEAF
TRBV4-1 | ASSLKERDDEQF
TRBV5-6 | ASSDASGREF
TRBV11-3 | ASSYTTGTGELF
TRBV5-1 | ASRWGGGEKLF
TRBV14 | ASIFSRRGIGDTEAF
TRBV7-8 | ASSQSRVSDEQY
TRBV6-1 | ASSEGGGDYGYT
TRBV5-4 | ASSYESGTPIEAF
TRBV7-8 | ASSPRFGTGGRAF
TRBV19 | ASSIGRVRGNTEAF
TRBV5-1 | ASSSPGQGTDTQY
TRBV6-4 | ASTKRSLGQETQY
TRBV7-7 | ASSRGLAGGPGDTQY
TRBV13 | ASSLSGGSSETQY
TRBV6-6 | ASGGQGRLYEQY
TRBV6-6 | ASSYESVGEGYT
TRBV7-9 | ASSRSGTGVQETQY
TRBV5-1 | ASSKGGQSTDTQY
TRBV9 | ASSIREGLNTEAF
TRBV7-8 | ASSLSRTNEQY
TRBV10-3 | AISEVWTSGTYNEQF
TRBV4-3 | ASSQDPRVGELF
TRBV6-1 | ASSRGTIETQY
TRBV19 | ASRETGGDYGYT
TRBV2 | ASNPVLRHNYGYT
TRBV6-5 | ASTREGLSTEAF
TRBV9 | ASSALGQLQETQY
TRBV2 | ASTITPGGHIIMGYT
TRBV28 | ASSFLPGELF
TRBV18 | ASSPAQGYEQY